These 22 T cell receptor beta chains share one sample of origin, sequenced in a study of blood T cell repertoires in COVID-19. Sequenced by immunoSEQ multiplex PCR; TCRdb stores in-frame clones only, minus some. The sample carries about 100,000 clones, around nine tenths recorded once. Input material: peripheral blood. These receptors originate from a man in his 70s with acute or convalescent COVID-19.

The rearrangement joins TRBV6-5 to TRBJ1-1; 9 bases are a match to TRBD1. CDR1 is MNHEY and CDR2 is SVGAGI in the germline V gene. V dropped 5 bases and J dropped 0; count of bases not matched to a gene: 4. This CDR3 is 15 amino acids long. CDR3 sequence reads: CASSRGTGLNTEAFF. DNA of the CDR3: TGTGCCAGCAGTCGGGGGACAGGGCTGAACACTGAAGCTTTCTTT.

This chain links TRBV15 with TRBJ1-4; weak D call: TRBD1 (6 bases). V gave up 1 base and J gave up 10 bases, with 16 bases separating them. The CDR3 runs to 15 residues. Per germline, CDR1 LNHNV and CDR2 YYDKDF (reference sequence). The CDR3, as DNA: TGTGCCACCAGCAGAGTTACAGGGCCCTTAGGAAAACTGTTTTTT. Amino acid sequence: CATSRVTGPLGKLFF.

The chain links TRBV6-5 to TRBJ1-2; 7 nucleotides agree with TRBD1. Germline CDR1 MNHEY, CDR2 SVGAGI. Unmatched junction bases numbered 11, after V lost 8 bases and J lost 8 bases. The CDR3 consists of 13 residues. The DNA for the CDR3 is TGTGCCAGCGAGGGACAGCTAATGGGGGGCTACACCTTC. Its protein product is CASEGQLMGGYTF.

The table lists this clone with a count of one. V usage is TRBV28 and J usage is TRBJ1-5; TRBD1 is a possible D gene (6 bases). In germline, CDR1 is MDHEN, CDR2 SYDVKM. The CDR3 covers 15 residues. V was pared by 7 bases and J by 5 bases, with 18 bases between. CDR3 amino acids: CASNPSGGWDQPQHF. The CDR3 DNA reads TGTGCCAGCAACCCGTCTGGGGGCTGGGATCAGCCCCAGCATTTT.

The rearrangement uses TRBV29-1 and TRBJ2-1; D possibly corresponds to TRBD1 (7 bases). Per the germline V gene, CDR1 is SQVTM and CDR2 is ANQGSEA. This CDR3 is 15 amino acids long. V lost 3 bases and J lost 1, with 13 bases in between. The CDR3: CSVEEGALSYNEQFF. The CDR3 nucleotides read TGCAGCGTTGAGGAGGGGGCGCTTTCCTACAATGAGCAGTTCTTC.

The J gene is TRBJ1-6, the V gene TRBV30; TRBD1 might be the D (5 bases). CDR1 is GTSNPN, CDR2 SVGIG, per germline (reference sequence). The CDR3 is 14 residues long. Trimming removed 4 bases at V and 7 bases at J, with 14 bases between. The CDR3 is CAWTLIRGNSPLHF. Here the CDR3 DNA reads TGTGCCTGGACTTTAATTAGGGGAAATTCACCCCTCCACTTT.

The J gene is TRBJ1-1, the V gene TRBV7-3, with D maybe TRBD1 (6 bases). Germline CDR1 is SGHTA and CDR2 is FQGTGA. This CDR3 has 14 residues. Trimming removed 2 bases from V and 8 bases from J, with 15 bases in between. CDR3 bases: TGTGCCAGCAGCTTAGAAGGGGGTAAGAGGGAAGCTTTCTTT. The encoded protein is CASSLEGGKREAFF.

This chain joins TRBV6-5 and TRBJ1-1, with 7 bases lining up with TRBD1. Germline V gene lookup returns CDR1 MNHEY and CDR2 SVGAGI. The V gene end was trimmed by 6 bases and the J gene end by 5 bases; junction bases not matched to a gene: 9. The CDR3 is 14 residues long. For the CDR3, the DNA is TGTGCCAGCAGCCAGTACAGGGGAAGAACTGAAGCTTTCTTT. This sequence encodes CASSQYRGRTEAFF.

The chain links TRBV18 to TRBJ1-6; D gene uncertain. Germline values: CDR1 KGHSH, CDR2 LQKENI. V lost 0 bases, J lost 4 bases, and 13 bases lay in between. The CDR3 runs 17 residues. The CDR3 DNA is TGTGCCAGCTCACCACCGGCGGGCCCTACTTATAATTCACCCCTCCACTTT. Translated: CASSPPAGPTYNSPLHF.

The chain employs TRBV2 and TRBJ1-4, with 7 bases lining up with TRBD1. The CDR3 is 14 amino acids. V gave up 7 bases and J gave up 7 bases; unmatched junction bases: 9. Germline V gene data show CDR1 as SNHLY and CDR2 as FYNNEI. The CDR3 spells CASKNRGMGEKLFF. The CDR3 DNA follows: TGTGCCAGCAAGAACAGGGGAATGGGTGAAAAACTGTTTTTT.

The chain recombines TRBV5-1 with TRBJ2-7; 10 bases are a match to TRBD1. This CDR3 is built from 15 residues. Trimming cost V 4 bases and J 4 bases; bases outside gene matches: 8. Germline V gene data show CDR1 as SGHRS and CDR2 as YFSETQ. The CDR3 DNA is TGCGCCAGCAGCCCCCGGGACAGGGGAGTTTACGAGCAGTACTTC. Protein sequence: CASSPRDRGVYEQYF.

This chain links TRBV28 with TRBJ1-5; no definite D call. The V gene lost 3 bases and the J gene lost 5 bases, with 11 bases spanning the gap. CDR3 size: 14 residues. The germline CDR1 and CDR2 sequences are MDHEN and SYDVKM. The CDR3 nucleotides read TGTGCCAGCAGTTTGTCCATAGCCGATCAGCCCCAGCATTTT. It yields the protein CASSLSIADQPQHF.

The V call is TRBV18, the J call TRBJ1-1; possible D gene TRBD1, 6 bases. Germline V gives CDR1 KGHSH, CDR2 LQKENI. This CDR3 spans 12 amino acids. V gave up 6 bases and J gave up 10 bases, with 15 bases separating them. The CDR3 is CASSHRALGAFF. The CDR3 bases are TGTGCCAGCTCCCACAGGGCCCTCGGAGCTTTCTTT.

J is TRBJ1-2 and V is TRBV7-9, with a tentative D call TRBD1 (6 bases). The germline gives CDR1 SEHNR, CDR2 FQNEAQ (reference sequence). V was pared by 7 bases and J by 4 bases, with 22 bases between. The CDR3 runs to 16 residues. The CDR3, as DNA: TGTGCCAGCACCCAATTACGGACAGTACCCCTCTATGGCTACACCTTC. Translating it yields CASTQLRTVPLYGYTF.

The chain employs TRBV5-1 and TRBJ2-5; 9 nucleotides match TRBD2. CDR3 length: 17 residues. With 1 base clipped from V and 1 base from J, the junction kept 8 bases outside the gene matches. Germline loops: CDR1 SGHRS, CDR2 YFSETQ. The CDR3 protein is CASSLTLAGALQETQYF. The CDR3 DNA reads TGCGCCAGCAGCTTGACCTTAGCGGGGGCCCTCCAAGAGACCCAGTACTTC.

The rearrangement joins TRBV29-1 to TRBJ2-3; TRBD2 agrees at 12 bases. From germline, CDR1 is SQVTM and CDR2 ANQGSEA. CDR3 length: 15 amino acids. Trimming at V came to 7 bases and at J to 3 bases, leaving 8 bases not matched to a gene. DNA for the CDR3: TGCAGCGGCCAGACTAGCGGGAGCCCGACAGATACGCAGTATTTT. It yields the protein CSGQTSGSPTDTQYF.

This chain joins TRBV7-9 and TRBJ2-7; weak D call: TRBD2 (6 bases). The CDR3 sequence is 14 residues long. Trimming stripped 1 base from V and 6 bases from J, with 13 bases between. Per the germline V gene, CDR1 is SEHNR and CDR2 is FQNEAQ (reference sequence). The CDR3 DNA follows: TGTGCCAGCAGCTTAGGGCGGGGTTGGGGCGAGCAGTACTTC. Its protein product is CASSLGRGWGEQYF.

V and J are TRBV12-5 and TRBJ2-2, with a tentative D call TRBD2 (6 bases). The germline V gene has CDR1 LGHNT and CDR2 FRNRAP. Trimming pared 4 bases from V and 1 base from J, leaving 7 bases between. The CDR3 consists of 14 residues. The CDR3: CASGWGENTGELFF. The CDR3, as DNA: TGTGCTAGTGGTTGGGGGGAGAACACCGGGGAGCTGTTTTTT.

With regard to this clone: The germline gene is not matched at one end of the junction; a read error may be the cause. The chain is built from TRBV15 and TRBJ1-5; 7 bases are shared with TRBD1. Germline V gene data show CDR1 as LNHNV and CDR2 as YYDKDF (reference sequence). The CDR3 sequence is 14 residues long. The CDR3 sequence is CATSRVGGNQPQHF. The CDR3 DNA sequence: TGTGCCACCAGCAGAGTAGGGGGCAACCAGCCCCAGCATTTT. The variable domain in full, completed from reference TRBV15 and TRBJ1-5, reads DAMVIQNPRYQVTQFGKPVTLSCSQTLNHNVMYWYQQKSSQAPKLLFHYYDKDFNNEADTPDNFQSRRPNTSFCFLDIRSPGLGDTAMYLCATSRVGGNQPQHFGDGTRLSIL.

The CDR3 here is CASSLDLGGFTYEQYF. The CDR3 nucleotides read TGTGCCAGCAGCTTAGATCTAGGAGGTTTCACCTACGAGCAGTACTTC. This sequence joins TRBV11-3 and TRBJ2-7; D perhaps matches TRBD2 (5 bases). This CDR3 is 16 amino acids long. Trimming removed 0 bases at V and 2 bases at J, with 14 bases between. Germline CDR1 is SGHNT and CDR2 is YENEEA.

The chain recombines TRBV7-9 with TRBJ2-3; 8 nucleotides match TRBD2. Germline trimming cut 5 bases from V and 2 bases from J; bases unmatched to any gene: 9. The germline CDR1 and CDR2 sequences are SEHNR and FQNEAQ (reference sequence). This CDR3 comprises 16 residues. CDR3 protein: CASSTNSGADTDTQYF. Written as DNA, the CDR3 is TGTGCCAGCAGCACCAATAGCGGGGCCGACACAGATACGCAGTATTTT.

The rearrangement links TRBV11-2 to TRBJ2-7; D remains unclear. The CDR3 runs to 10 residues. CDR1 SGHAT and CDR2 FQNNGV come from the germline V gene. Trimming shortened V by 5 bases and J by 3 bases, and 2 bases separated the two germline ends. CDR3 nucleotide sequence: TGTGCCAGCAGCCACTACGAGCAGTACTTC. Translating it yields CASSHYEQYF.